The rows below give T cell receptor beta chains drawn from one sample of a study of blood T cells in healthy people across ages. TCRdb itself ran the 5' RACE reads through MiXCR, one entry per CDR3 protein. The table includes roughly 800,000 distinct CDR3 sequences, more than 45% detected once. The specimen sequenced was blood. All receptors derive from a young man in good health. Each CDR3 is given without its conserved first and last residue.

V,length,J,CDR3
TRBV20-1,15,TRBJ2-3,SARAVTSPIPTDTQY
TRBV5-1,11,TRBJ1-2,ASRDTDRGGYT
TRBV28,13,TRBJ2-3,ASSFGDRGADTQY
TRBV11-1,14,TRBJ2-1,ASSHRAQRAKNEQF
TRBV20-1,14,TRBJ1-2,SASGGSDISRYGYT
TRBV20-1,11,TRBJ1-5,SARGQGYQPQH
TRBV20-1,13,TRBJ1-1,SGNRRGWGNTEAF
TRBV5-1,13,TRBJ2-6,ASTADSSGANVLT
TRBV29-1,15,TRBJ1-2,SVALTGGQGRYYGYT
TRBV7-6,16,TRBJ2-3,ASNLVPPSGYFTDTQY